One sample yielded the 5 T cell receptor beta chains listed below, sequenced in a study of control samples from healthy donors and cancer patients. Measured with immunoSEQ multiplex PCR; TCRdb has only the in-frame clones, and not every one. The repertoire includes around 94,000 clones, over 75% of them detected once, and about 4% sits in the top ten. The sample comprised blood. Source of these receptors: a woman under 30 in good health.

The rearrangement joins TRBV7-2 to TRBJ1-5; TRBD1 is a possible D gene (6 bases). CDR1 is SGHTA, CDR2 FQGNSA, per germline. This CDR3 has 16 residues. The V and J ends lost 3 bases and 2 bases respectively, with 14 bases between them. CDR3 sequence reads: CASSLQEGVGNQPQHF. In DNA form, the CDR3 reads TGTGCCAGCAGCTTGCAGGAGGGGGTGGGCAATCAGCCCCAGCATTTT.

This clone was counted a single time. This chain joins TRBV3-1 (or the pseudogene TRBV3-2) and TRBJ1-6, with D perhaps TRBD1 (5 bases). The V gene lost 3 bases and the J gene lost 1 base, with 16 bases spanning the gap. Germline V gene lookup returns CDR1 LGHDT and CDR2 YNNKEL (reference sequence). The CDR3 is 18 amino acids. The CDR3 loop reads CASSQRAAGSSYNSPLHF. CDR3 sequence (DNA): TGTGCCAGCAGCCAGAGAGCGGCAGGGAGTTCCTATAATTCACCCCTCCACTTT.

This chain links TRBV21-1 with TRBJ1-1. TRBV21-1 is an annotated pseudogene. CDR3 size: 16 residues. The CDR3 sequence: CASSKGSRPRFTEAFF. The CDR3 coding sequence is TGTGCCAGCAGCAAAGGGTCACGCCCCCGATTTACTGAAGCTTTCTTT.

This clone was seen a single time. The chain joins TRBV11-3 to TRBJ2-1; TRBD2 might be the D (5 bases). The germline gives CDR1 SGHNT, CDR2 YENEEA. This CDR3 contains 15 residues. V was pared by 1 base and J by 7 bases, with 14 bases between. In nucleotides, the CDR3 is TGTGCCAGCAGCTTAGCGGGGAATGGAGGTAATGAGCAGTTCTTC. This encodes CASSLAGNGGNEQFF. The full variable domain, with the rest looked up from reference TRBV11-3 and TRBJ2-1, is EAGVVQSPRYKIIEKKQPVAFWCNPISGHNTLYWYLQNLGQGPELLIRYENEEAVDDSQLPKDRFSAERLKGVDSTLKIQPAELGDSAVYLCASSLAGNGGNEQFFGPGTRLTVL.

The V and J genes are TRBV5-1 and TRBJ1-2, with D maybe TRBD1 (6 bases). V gave up 0 bases and J gave up 4 bases, with 13 bases separating them. CDR1 and CDR2 from the germline V gene are SGHRS and YFSETQ. This CDR3 contains 15 residues. The CDR3 sequence is CASSLDPQGTYGYTF. Here the CDR3 DNA reads TGCGCCAGCAGCTTGGATCCCCAGGGGACCTATGGCTACACCTTC.